This T cell receptor beta chain was sequenced in a study of blood T cell repertoires in COVID-19. Across the whole study: T cells, B-cell-depleted T cells, or PBMCs provided the cDNA or gDNA that served as material.

Germline trimming cut 0 bases from V and 4 bases from J; bases unmatched to any gene: 5. The CDR3 has 16 amino acids. CDR1 is SGHDT and CDR2 is YYEEEE in the germline V gene. In the original processing: Scientists estimated how many nucleated cells there were by amplifying reference gene primers. Some clones are missing from TCRdb's copy, which holds only in-frame ones; the method was immunoSEQ multiplex PCR. The DNA gave D and trimming, while V, J and clone size come from that table. The repertoire has fewer than 80,000 clones, around nine tenths of them found once; the top ten carry about 7.1%. This receptor was taken from a human donor in a cohort sampled during active COVID-19. The chain joins TRBV5-6 to TRBJ2-1; TRBD2 matches 9 bases. Sequences were obtained from peripheral blood. DNA for the CDR3: TGTGCCAGCAGCTTGGCGGCTAGCGGGGTATACAATGAGCAGTTCTTC. This gives the protein CASSLAASGVYNEQFF.